This T cell receptor (beta chain) stems from a study of shared clonotypes between healthy human individuals. Clones were sequenced by immunoSEQ multiplex PCR, and TCRdb holds only the in-frame ones, with some missing. The sample holds about 460,000 clones, around 77% seen once. Germline CDR1 SGHTS, CDR2 YDEGEE. Trimming pared 5 bases from V and 4 bases from J, leaving 16 bases between. This CDR3 is built from 15 residues. The specimen was PBMCs. This clonotype originated in a woman aged 40 to 50 in good health. Some clones in this sample may be carry-over from other donors' samples. V gene TRBV5-8 combines with J gene TRBJ1-5, with D possibly TRBD1 on 6 matching bases. CDR3 sequence reads: CASSLKQGGNQPQHF. The CDR3, as DNA: TGTGCCAGCAGTCTCAAACAGGGAGGGAATCAGCCCCAGCATTTT.